These 29 T cell receptor beta chains share one sample of origin, sequenced in a study of T cell responses to AZD1222 COVID-19 vaccine. Sequenced by immunoSEQ multiplex PCR; TCRdb stores in-frame clones only, minus some. The table records under 85,000 clones, approximately 90% of them present only once. Material: peripheral blood, obtained 28 days after the second AZD1222 dose. The receptors here all came from an adult who received the AZD1222 COVID-19 vaccine.

The rearrangement uses TRBV7-6 and TRBJ1-1, with a possible D match to TRBD1 (5 bases). This CDR3 spans 16 amino acids. Germline assignment: CDR1 SGHVS and CDR2 FNYEAQ. The V and J ends lost 1 base and 4 bases respectively, with 16 bases between them. CDR3 loop: CASSLVTASSGTEAFF. DNA for the CDR3: TGTGCCAGCAGCTTAGTGACAGCCTCTTCGGGCACTGAAGCTTTCTTT.

This clone was seen just once. The CDR3 loop reads CAWSATATNEKLFF. DNA for the CDR3: TGTGCCTGGAGTGCTACTGCAACTAATGAAAAACTGTTTTTT. V gene TRBV30 combines with J gene TRBJ1-4; no reliable D call. CDR1 and CDR2 from the germline V gene are GTSNPN and SVGIG (reference sequence). V lost 1 base, J lost 0 bases, and 6 bases lay in between. The CDR3 is 14 amino acids.

The rearrangement uses TRBV10-3 and TRBJ1-2, with TRBD1 matching over 9 bases. J was trimmed by 2 bases and V by 3 bases; bases with no gene match: 16. CDR1 and CDR2 (germline): ENHRY, SYGVKD. The CDR3 totals 19 residues. CDR3 DNA: TGTGCCATCAGTGATACCCCGGGGGCCGGGACAGGGCTGAACTATGGCTACACCTTC. Translated, it gives CAISDTPGAGTGLNYGYTF.

V and J are TRBV30 and TRBJ1-1; D possibly corresponds to TRBD1 (6 bases). Germline V gene lookup returns CDR1 GTSNPN and CDR2 SVGIG (reference sequence). This CDR3 region has 13 residues. V dropped 5 bases and J dropped 5 bases, with 15 bases sitting between them. CDR3 sequence (DNA): TGTGCCTGGTCCGGGAGGGGGGGGACTGAAGCTTTCTTT. Protein product: CAWSGRGGTEAFF.

The gene calls are TRBV7-9 and TRBJ2-6; D call uncertain. The CDR3 covers 17 residues. CDR1 is SEHNR, CDR2 FQNEAQ, per germline (reference sequence). Between the trimmed V and J ends, which lost 6 bases and 3 bases, there was a span of 18 bases. The DNA for the CDR3 is TGTGCCAGCAGTACAGAGCCCGGGTCTCGTGGGGCCAACGTCCTGACTTTC. It is translated as CASSTEPGSRGANVLTF.

This sequence joins TRBV19 and TRBJ1-1; perhaps TRBD1 as D (5 bases). Germline lookup yields CDR1 LNHDA and CDR2 SQIVND (reference sequence). This CDR3 is 17 amino acids long. Trimming stripped 0 bases from V and 3 bases from J, with 17 bases between. In DNA form, the CDR3 reads TGTGCCAGTAGTATAGATCCGTCCCAGGGAGGGGACACTGAAGCTTTCTTT. This sequence encodes CASSIDPSQGGDTEAFF.

This sequence joins TRBV29-1 and TRBJ2-2; the D call may be TRBD1 or TRBD2 (5 bases each). This CDR3 is built from 14 residues. The germline V and J ends were trimmed by 5 bases and 6 bases, with 16 bases remaining between them. Germline V gives CDR1 SQVTM, CDR2 ANQGSEA. CDR3: CSVRGTDSAGELFF. DNA for the CDR3: TGCAGCGTTAGAGGGACGGACTCCGCCGGGGAGCTGTTTTTT.

This clone was counted between two and nine times. The rearrangement uses TRBV18 and TRBJ1-6; 7 bases are shared with TRBD1. The V segment lost 3 bases and the J segment 9 bases; nucleotides outside the gene matches: 5. Germline-derived CDR1 and CDR2 are KGHSH and LQKENI. This CDR3 is 14 amino acids long. The CDR3 spells CASSPKGAGSPLHF. The CDR3 nucleotides are TGTGCCAGCTCACCTAAGGGGGCCGGTTCACCCCTCCACTTT.

In this sample, this clone turned up once. This sequence joins TRBV6-5 and TRBJ2-7; no reliable D call. The CDR3 loop spans 14 amino acids. The V gene lost 2 bases and the J gene lost 5 bases, with 13 bases spanning the gap. Germline lookup yields CDR1 MNHEY and CDR2 SVGAGI. CDR3 residues: CASSYGTWKDEQYF. CDR3 bases: TGTGCCAGCAGTTACGGAACCTGGAAAGACGAGCAGTACTTC.

The chain joins TRBV5-1 to TRBJ2-1; no clear D. This CDR3 comprises 15 residues. The V end lost 0 bases, the J end lost 2 bases, and 9 bases lay between the germline ends. The germline V gene encodes CDR1 SGHRS and CDR2 YFSETQ. The CDR3 nucleotides read TGCGCCAGCAGCTTGGTCCTGGGGACCTACAATGAGCAGTTCTTC. It is translated as CASSLVLGTYNEQFF.

The V gene is TRBV7-7, the J gene TRBJ2-1; TRBD1 might be the D (6 bases). CDR3 size: 16 residues. Germline V gene lookup returns CDR1 SSHAT and CDR2 FNYEAQ (reference sequence). V shed 1 base and J shed 0 bases, with 10 bases lying between them. Here the CDR3 DNA reads TGTGCCAGCAGCTTAGATGGACAGAACTCCTACAATGAGCAGTTCTTC. Its protein product is CASSLDGQNSYNEQFF.

V usage is TRBV19 and J usage is TRBJ1-1; D is undetermined. The germline V gene encodes CDR1 LNHDA and CDR2 SQIVND (reference sequence). The V gene lost 5 bases and the J gene lost 0 bases, with 16 bases spanning the gap. This CDR3 spans 16 amino acids. CDR3 protein: CASSPKMRTVNTEAFF. In DNA, the CDR3 is TGTGCCAGTAGTCCAAAGATGAGGACGGTGAACACTGAAGCTTTCTTT.

CDR3: CASSPGRKWPQHF. The CDR3 coding sequence is TGTGCCAGCAGTCCCGGCAGAAAATGGCCCCAGCATTTT. The gene calls are TRBV6-5 and TRBJ1-5, with unresolved D. The CDR3 covers 13 residues. V lost 5 bases and J 9 bases, leaving 14 bases between the germline ends. From germline, CDR1 is MNHEY and CDR2 SVGAGI.

The rearrangement uses TRBV25-1 and TRBJ2-3; 10 bases map to TRBD1. From germline, CDR1 is MGHDK and CDR2 SYGVNS. The CDR3 extends over 14 amino acids. Unmatched junction bases numbered 5, after V lost 8 bases and J lost 3 bases. CDR3 protein: CASQRQGATDTQYF. The CDR3 DNA is TGTGCCAGCCAAAGACAGGGGGCGACAGATACGCAGTATTTT.

This chain links TRBV5-1 with TRBJ1-2; D perhaps matches TRBD1 (6 bases). This CDR3 region has 15 residues. The V end lost 0 bases, the J end lost 4 bases, and 13 bases lay between the germline ends. CDR1 is SGHRS and CDR2 is YFSETQ in the germline V gene. The CDR3 coding sequence is TGCGCCAGCAGCTTGGACCCCGGGACACCCTATGGCTACACCTTC. Its translation is CASSLDPGTPYGYTF.

V is TRBV9 and J is TRBJ2-1; 13 nucleotides agree with TRBD2. This CDR3 comprises 17 residues. Germline CDR1 and CDR2: SGDLS and YYNGEE. V lost 4 bases and J lost 0; bases outside the gene matches: 4. CDR3 sequence: CASSPRTSGSSYNEQFF. In DNA form, the CDR3 reads TGTGCCAGCAGCCCTCGGACTAGCGGGAGCTCCTACAATGAGCAGTTCTTC.

The chain joins TRBV7-8 to TRBJ1-2; D unclear. This CDR3 has 16 amino acids. The V gene's germline CDR1 is SGHVS and CDR2 FQNEAQ. V lost 1 base, J lost 4 bases, and 16 bases lay in between. CDR3 nucleotides: TGTGCCAGCAGCTTAGAGGGATCCGCCAGCCCCTATGGCTACACCTTC. It translates to CASSLEGSASPYGYTF.

The chain joins TRBV6-5 to TRBJ2-7, with a weak D call TRBD1 (6 bases). Trimming stripped 9 bases from V and 0 bases from J, with 15 bases between. CDR1 and CDR2 (germline): MNHEY, SVGAGI. The CDR3 spans 14 residues. CDR3 in DNA: TGTGCCAGTTTCCGGGACACCTCCTCCTACGAGCAGTACTTC. Encoded protein: CASFRDTSSYEQYF.

This clone is a singleton in its sample. The J gene is TRBJ1-6, the V gene TRBV12-3 or TRBV12-4, with D possibly matching TRBD1 (5 bases). Trimming stripped 2 bases from V and 12 bases from J, with 11 bases between. The CDR3 contains 13 residues. The CDR3 loop is CASSLTGGEPLHF. CDR3 sequence (DNA): TGTGCCAGCAGTTTAACCGGGGGAGAACCCCTCCACTTT.

The chain links TRBV30 to TRBJ2-2, with TRBD2 identical over 15 bases. The CDR3 has 19 residues. V was clipped by 2 bases and J by 5 bases; unmatched bases: 12. Germline V CDR1 and CDR2: GTSNPN, SVGIG (reference sequence). The CDR3 coding sequence is TGTGCCTGGAGTCCAATAGGACTAGCGGGAGGGCCATCGACCGGGGAGCTGTTTTTT. Translated, it gives CAWSPIGLAGGPSTGELFF.

CDR3 loop: CASSRDIGLEKLFF. CDR3 DNA: TGTGCCAGCAGCCGGGACATCGGCCTTGAAAAACTGTTTTTT. The rearrangement links TRBV7-8 to TRBJ1-4; possibly TRBD1 for D (6 bases). The V and J ends lost 5 bases and 7 bases respectively, with 14 bases between them. The germline CDR1 and CDR2 sequences are SGHVS and FQNEAQ. The CDR3 spans 14 residues.

In this sample, this clone turned up once. The chain couples TRBV6-5 to TRBJ2-5; D gene unclear. Trimming shortened V by 7 bases and J by 2 bases, and 11 bases separated the two germline ends. Germline values: CDR1 MNHEY, CDR2 SVGAGI. The CDR3 consists of 13 residues. The CDR3 spells CASTPTEQETQYF. The CDR3 DNA reads as TGTGCCAGCACCCCGACGGAGCAAGAGACCCAGTACTTC.

This rearrangement joins TRBV4-2 to TRBJ2-1, with TRBD2 matching over 10 bases. This CDR3 is built from 17 residues. V lost 0 bases to trimming and J lost 10 bases; unmatched junction nucleotides: 12. Germline assignment: CDR1 LGHNA and CDR2 YNFKEQ. CDR3 protein: CASSQDKAVAGGGEQFF. DNA for the CDR3: TGTGCCAGCAGCCAAGATAAGGCGGTAGCGGGGGGAGGGGAGCAGTTCTTC.

The rearrangement links TRBV10-3 to TRBJ1-1; D gene ambiguous. Trimming took 6 bases from V and 0 from J, leaving 11 bases between them. The CDR3 extends over 14 amino acids. CDR1 and CDR2 (germline): ENHRY, SYGVKD. CDR3 residues: CAISPRTVNTEAFF. CDR3 nucleotide sequence: TGTGCCATCAGCCCTCGGACGGTGAACACTGAAGCTTTCTTT.

The chain links TRBV11-3 to TRBJ2-6, with a tentative D call TRBD2 (6 bases). The germline V gene has CDR1 SGHNT and CDR2 YENEEA. The CDR3 consists of 16 residues. Trimming removed 1 base at V and 0 bases at J, with 7 bases between. In DNA form, the CDR3 reads TGTGCCAGCAGCTTAGCCGGGAGCTCTGGGGCCAACGTCCTGACTTTC. Translating gives CASSLAGSSGANVLTF.

The rearrangement links TRBV9 to TRBJ1-3; D unresolved. This CDR3 has 16 amino acids. V was shortened by 0 bases and J by 4 bases, with 14 bases between the two germline ends. The germline CDR1 and CDR2 sequences are SGDLS and YYNGEE. DNA of the CDR3: TGTGCCAGCAGCGTAGCTTCCGTCGACGGCGGAAACACCATATATTTT. This sequence encodes CASSVASVDGGNTIYF.

The chain carries TRBV5-6 and TRBJ2-3; D gene unclear. Germline V gene data show CDR1 as SGHDT and CDR2 as YYEEEE. CDR3 length: 13 amino acids. V was cut by 4 bases and J by 2 bases, with 8 bases left in between. The CDR3 region has the DNA TGTGCCAGCAGCCTACTGAACACAGATACGCAGTATTTT. It translates to CASSLLNTDTQYF.

This clone has only one observation. The chain uses TRBV27 and TRBJ1-1, with D uncertain. V was shortened by 3 bases and J by 5 bases, with 13 bases between the two germline ends. CDR1 and CDR2 from the germline V gene are MNHEY and SMNVEV (reference sequence). The CDR3 is made up of 14 amino acids. CDR3 in amino acids: CASSFRREGTEAFF. CDR3 in DNA: TGTGCCAGCAGTTTCCGAAGAGAGGGAACTGAAGCTTTCTTT.

The chain carries TRBV15 and TRBJ2-7; 7 bases are shared with TRBD1. CDR3 length: 14 amino acids. CDR1 and CDR2 from the germline V gene are LNHNV and YYDKDF (reference sequence). V dropped 0 bases and J dropped 3; count of bases not matched to a gene: 2. The CDR3 reads CATSREGGGYEQYF. The CDR3, as DNA: TGTGCCACCAGCAGAGAAGGGGGCGGCTACGAGCAGTACTTC.